This paragraph covers one TCR beta chain sequence. Its antigen is still unknown. The data were taken from a study of long-term antiretroviral therapy in people with HIV. Findings and caveats of the study: Collection of the blood, which took place between 2004 and 2017, possibly occurred under older ART regimens.

Germline loops: CDR1 SEHNR, CDR2 FQNEAQ (reference sequence). The CDR3 sequence is 15 residues long. The germline V and J ends were trimmed by 4 bases and 8 bases, with 17 bases remaining between them. At the survey level, the v3.0 immunoSEQ assay was run. TCRdb keeps only in-frame clones here, not all; method: immunoSEQ multiplex PCR. The sample contains around 39,000 clones, around 83% of which appear only once. There was at least one pre-ART PBMC sample for each donor, plus at least two post-ART PBMC samples. The material sequenced was unsorted PBMCs, taken 1 year after starting antiretroviral therapy. This TCR derives from a man aged 18 to 29 with HIV. The V gene is TRBV7-9, the J gene TRBJ1-4; maybe TRBD1 (6 bases). CDR3 region: CASSSREGVVEKLFF. CDR3 sequence (DNA): TGTGCCAGCAGCTCTAGAGAGGGGGTAGTCGAAAAACTGTTTTTT.